The source of this TCR beta chain is a study of blood T cell repertoires in COVID-19. As for the study in general: Spain, Italy and the United States supplied samples that represented acute and convalescent COVID-19. T cells, B-cell-depleted T cells, or PBMCs provided the cDNA or gDNA that served as material.

The CDR3 totals 13 residues. Germline V gene sequence: CDR1 MGHRA, CDR2 YSYEKL. The V gene lost 2 bases and the J gene lost 2 bases, with 5 bases spanning the gap. Original handling: For nucleated cells, counts were estimated from reference gene primer amplification. Profiled with immunoSEQ multiplex PCR; TCRdb holds only in-frame clones, not every one. V and J calls and clone size are those listed in that table; D and trimming were worked out from the DNA. The sample lists 190,000 or so clones, roughly 89% occurring once. The chain links TRBV4-1 to TRBJ2-3, with D hard to call. The sample consisted of peripheral blood. This sequence originates from a woman under 30 who had recovered from COVID-19. CDR3 nucleotides: TGCGCCAGCAGCCAAATCGTCACAGATACGCAGTATTTT. This translates into CASSQIVTDTQYF.